This TCR beta chain was profiled in a study of T cell responses to AZD1222 COVID-19 vaccine (dated by TCRdb to about 2021). General notes on the study: AZD1222 recipients given second doses at about 4 weeks or at about 12 weeks were pooled, since spike-specific TCR depth and breadth were not found to differ between the two schedules. TCR sequencing covered 233 trial participants: 207 given two doses of AZD1222 and 26 given two doses of MenACWY control vaccine. Trial participants were enrolled by age into subgroups of 18-55, 56-69 and 70-plus years, and about 150, 27 and 61 TCR-sequenced participants, respectively, were included in these subgroups.

The CDR3 regions of human TCRbeta chains were analyzed by immunosequencing. In the authors' own workflow: Repertoire TCRs were checked for matches against a reference library of SARS-CoV-2-specific TCRs that had been generated using the MIRA antigen-specificity platform. Breadth was defined as the fraction of unique TCRs that were SARS-CoV-2-associated, and depth was defined as the fraction of total T cells that were SARS-CoV-2-associated. Using the MIRA data, each spike-specific TCR was assigned both to the spike region to which the TCR was reactive and to a CD4 or CD8 class. Log10-transformed breadth and depth values were compared by one-way ANOVA with Sidak's multiple comparisons tests. TCRdb holds this immuneACCESS table with in-frame rearrangements only. Some clones are missing; in checked studies, unresolved V genes explain under half, and the rest has no known cause. For V, J and clone size, that table is used; D and trimming come from the DNA. For this sample there are 85,000 to 110,000 clones; over 80% appear just once. The ten largest clones add up to roughly 22% of the sample.

Study-wide conclusions, independent of this receptor: Conclusions about previously exposed vaccinees are limited because only 5 or 6 AZD1222 recipients were SARS-CoV-2 seropositive at baseline. The whole spike protein was spanned by vaccine-associated CD4 TCRs, and dominant responses were seen in regions 160-218 and 743-854. Spike-specific TCR breadth and depth rose significantly after two AZD1222 doses compared with day 0 and with MenACWY recipients. In the small 56-69-year group, the increase in depth fell short of significance, most likely because of low power. Nearly half of unique spike-specific TCRs reportedly recognized epitopes outside regions mutated in the B.1.351 and B.1.1.7 variants. Because no day 14 peak-response samples were available, the repertoires could be characterized only after the peak T cell response. Participants were mostly white British, with more females than males. The authors suggested clonal diversity may have been underestimated.

To note about this clone: Its specific antigen is unknown. No per-base quality is available; no much larger clone lies one base away.

The time point label on this specimen signifies: baseline before first vaccination. The vaccinee samples were drawn from two UK trials, COV001 and COV002, one of which was a single-blind randomized controlled phase 2/3 trial testing AZD1222 (ChAdOx1 nCoV-19) in healthy adults. Trial participant PBMC samples were collected at day 0 and day 28 after the second dose for TCRbeta chain sequencing. From a lookup of the germline V gene, CDR1 and CDR2 are KGHSH and LQKENI. At the junction V is shortened by 1 base and J by 0 bases, with 9 bases in between. Its CDR3 holds 15 amino acids, cysteine through phenylalanine. Left in the record is the CDR3 DNA by itself, 45 bases read in frame from the first base.

This receptor was identified in an adult in good health. The rearrangement combines TRBV18 with TRBJ1-1, with no confident D gene call. The material sequenced was peripheral blood, taken on day 0 of AZD1222 vaccination. The CDR3 has the sequence CASSPRQLMNTEAFF. The nucleotide sequence reads as follows: TGTGCCAGCTCACCACGGCAGCTGATGAACACTGAAGCTTTCTTT.